The clone carrying this T cell receptor (beta chain) was detected a few times. Its antigen is not known. This entry comes from a study of tumor-infiltrating lymphocytes in localized non-small cell lung cancer. Study details: Several tumor histologies, both smoking statuses, and some post-neoadjuvant chemotherapy samples were included.

V shed 2 bases, J shed 6 bases, and the junction held 8 bases outside the gene matches. Germline V CDR1 and CDR2: MDHEN, SYDVKM. The CDR3 runs 15 residues. Study-level findings and limits: T-cell fraction did not differ between immunotypes IM1 and IM2.

Repertoires were generated with immunoSEQ multiplex PCR, while TCRdb's copy carries only in-frame clones and drops some. The table includes 7,000 to 8,500 clones, approximately 80% detected once. The clonotype was recovered from a human donor with non-small cell lung cancer. Sequencing used lung tumor tissue. The chain joins TRBV28 to TRBJ2-7, with 9 bases that match TRBD2. The CDR3 is CASSLNSGRSGEQYF. The DNA of the CDR3 is TGTGCCAGCAGTTTAAATAGCGGGAGATCGGGCGAGCAGTACTTC.